This is a list of T cell receptor beta chains from one sample in a study of early T cells in non-severe SARS-CoV-2 infection. TCRdb reanalysed the 5' RACE reads using MiXCR and keeps one entry per CDR3 protein. The sample consists of about 81,000 distinct CDR3 sequences, about 6% of them appearing once. The sample was whole blood. The receptors were gathered from an adult who was a healthcare worker with PCR-confirmed SARS-CoV-2 infection or an uninfected control (not recorded which). Both conserved end residues are part of each CDR3. Fields, in order: V gene, D gene, clone size, J gene, CDR3 length, CDR3 protein, CDR3 DNA. D genes are given only for firm matches. Rows may omit the clone size; those that give it use once, few, many or a size class.

TRBV20-1	-	-	TRBJ1-5	14	CSAIPTGGNQPQHF	TGCAGTGCTATCCCGACAGGAGGGAATCAGCCCCAGCATTTT
TRBV2	-	few	TRBJ1-2	12	CASSETPYGYTF	TGTGCCAGCAGTGAAACCCCATATGGCTACACCTTC
TRBV18	TRBD1	many	TRBJ1-1	12	CASSPGQTEAFF	TGTGCCAGCTCACCGGGACAGACTGAAGCTTTCTTT
TRBV20-1	-	-	TRBJ1-3	16	CSASGWDARSGNTIYF	TGCAGTGCTTCTGGGTGGGACGCCCGCTCTGGAAACACCATATATTTT
TRBV7-2	TRBD2	-	TRBJ2-7	14	CASSFSSGGYEQYF	TGTGCCAGCAGCTTTTCTAGCGGCGGCTACGAGCAGTACTTC
TRBV9	-	-	TRBJ2-2	15	CASSVGPGGTGELFF	TGTGCCAGCAGCGTAGGCCCAGGAGGCACCGGGGAGCTGTTTTTT
TRBV3-1	TRBD1	-	TRBJ1-5	15	CASSTLTGSDQPQHF	TGTGCCAGCAGCACCCTGACAGGGTCCGATCAGCCCCAGCATTTT
TRBV6-1	-	many	TRBJ1-1	15	CASSESAHWITEAFF	TGTGCCAGCAGTGAGAGTGCCCATTGGATCACTGAAGCTTTCTTT
TRBV7-9	-	few	TRBJ1-5	13	CASSLGREQPQHF	TGTGCCAGCAGCTTAGGCAGAGAGCAGCCCCAGCATTTT
TRBV20-1	-	-	TRBJ2-1	15	CSAPHAHGTYFEQFF	TGCAGTGCCCCCCATGCCCACGGGACATACTTTGAGCAGTTCTTC
TRBV7-6	TRBD2	many	TRBJ2-1	16	CASSMSGGTSYNEQFF	TGTGCCAGCAGCATGAGCGGGGGCACCTCCTACAATGAGCAGTTCTTC
TRBV20-1	-	-	TRBJ1-1	17	CSARDPRHQGGNTEAFF	TGCAGTGCTAGAGATCCCCGCCATCAGGGAGGGAACACTGAAGCTTTCTTT
TRBV20-1	TRBD1	many	TRBJ2-1	16	CSARESVKGAFNEQFF	TGCAGTGCTAGAGAGAGTGTTAAGGGGGCGTTCAATGAGCAGTTCTTC
TRBV12-3/TRBV12-4	-	-	TRBJ1-1	13	CASSSGGIPEAFF	TGTGCCAGCAGTTCGGGGGGGATCCCTGAAGCTTTCTTT
TRBV12-3/TRBV12-4	-	-	TRBJ2-7	15	CASSLGIGASYEQYF	TGTGCCAGCAGTTTAGGGATTGGGGCCTCCTACGAGCAGTACTTC
TRBV5-1	-	few	TRBJ2-3	15	CASSKADDHTDTQYF	TGCGCCAGCTCTAAGGCCGACGATCACACAGATACGCAGTATTTT
TRBV20-1	-	many	TRBJ2-5	13	CSALLRDQETQYF	TGCAGTGCCCTGCTCCGGGACCAAGAGACCCAGTACTTC
TRBV6-1	-	many	TRBJ1-6	15	CASSGLTGDNSPLHF	TGTGCCAGCAGTGGATTAACAGGCGATAATTCACCCCTCCACTTT
TRBV6-1	TRBD2	many	TRBJ2-7	18	CASSEMGHGGASTYEQYF	TGTGCCAGCAGTGAAATGGGTCACGGGGGGGCGAGCACCTACGAGCAGTACTTC
TRBV27	-	many	TRBJ2-7	11	CASGSTDEQYF	TGTGCCAGCGGGTCGACAGACGAGCAGTACTTC
TRBV7-6	-	-	TRBJ2-2	16	CASSLVAGGTAGELFF	TGTGCCAGCAGCTTAGTGGCAGGGGGGACGGCCGGGGAGCTGTTTTTT
TRBV24-1	TRBD2	many	TRBJ2-3	17	CATSLTGGTSSTDTQYF	TGTGCCACCAGTTTGACGGGGGGGACATCTAGCACAGATACGCAGTATTTT
TRBV27	-	many	TRBJ2-5	12	CASSKGQETQYF	TGTGCCAGCAGTAAAGGGCAAGAGACCCAGTACTTC
TRBV20-1	TRBD1	many	TRBJ2-7	14	CSASRRDRAYEQYF	TGCAGTGCTAGTCGCCGGGACAGGGCCTACGAGCAGTACTTC
TRBV9	-	-	TRBJ1-6	14	CASSVGGPGSPLHF	TGTGCCAGCAGCGTTGGAGGGCCGGGTTCACCCCTCCACTTT
TRBV4-2	-	many	TRBJ1-5	13	CASSQDSGQPQHF	TGTGCCAGCAGCCAAGATAGTGGTCAGCCCCAGCATTTT
TRBV5-4	-	many	TRBJ2-7	13	CASNPEGSGEQYF	TGTGCCAGCAACCCCGAGGGGTCCGGGGAGCAGTACTTC
TRBV2	TRBD2	many	TRBJ2-1	15	CASSEWTSVDNEQFF	TGTGCCAGCAGTGAGTGGACTAGCGTAGACAATGAGCAGTTCTTC
TRBV20-1	-	many	TRBJ2-1	14	CSALTGVLKNEQFF	TGCAGTGCTCTGACGGGGGTTTTAAAAAATGAGCAGTTCTTC
TRBV7-2	-	many	TRBJ2-1	14	CASSFSAPYNEQFF	TGTGCCAGCAGCTTCTCAGCGCCGTACAATGAGCAGTTCTTC
TRBV6-2/TRBV6-3	-	-	TRBJ2-3	13	CASSYRDVDTQYF	TGTGCCAGCAGTTACCGGGACGTCGATACGCAGTATTTT
TRBV5-4	-	many	TRBJ1-2	14	CASSLDIQGTGYTF	TGTGCCAGCAGCTTGGACATACAGGGTACTGGCTACACCTTC
TRBV6-2/TRBV6-3	-	many	TRBJ2-1	14	CASSPHSDYNEQFF	TGTGCCAGCAGCCCTCATAGCGATTACAATGAGCAGTTCTTC
TRBV2	-	-	TRBJ1-1	12	CASTGANTEAFF	TGTGCCAGCACAGGGGCGAACACTGAAGCTTTCTTT
TRBV7-2	TRBD2	few	TRBJ2-1	15	CASSLMGLEYNEQFF	TGTGCCAGCAGCCTAATGGGACTAGAATACAATGAGCAGTTCTTC
TRBV7-9	-	many	TRBJ2-1	15	CASSPPSFEYNEQFF	TGTGCCAGCAGCCCACCGTCGTTCGAGTACAATGAGCAGTTCTTC
TRBV7-9	-	few	TRBJ2-1	15	CASSLVQGNYNEQFF	TGTGCCAGCAGCTTAGTCCAGGGAAACTACAATGAGCAGTTCTTC
TRBV29-1	-	few	TRBJ2-3	11	CSVRSTDTQYF	TGCAGCGTTCGTAGCACAGATACGCAGTATTTT
TRBV6-6	-	many	TRBJ2-5	15	CASRGAGKSQETQYF	TGTGCCAGCAGAGGGGCGGGGAAATCCCAAGAGACCCAGTACTTC
TRBV6-2/TRBV6-3	TRBD2	many	TRBJ2-1	16	CASSYGSSGTYGEQFF	TGTGCCAGCAGTTACGGTTCTAGCGGTACCTACGGTGAGCAGTTCTTC
TRBV9	TRBD2	many	TRBJ2-3	18	CASSVLAGGLVSADTQYF	TGTGCCAGCAGCGTTCTAGCGGGGGGGCTTGTTAGTGCAGATACGCAGTATTTT
TRBV15	-	-	TRBJ2-5	15	CATSSRGTDQETQYF	TGTGCCACCAGCTCCCGCGGGACGGACCAAGAGACCCAGTACTTC